This T cell receptor (beta chain) was captured in a study of identical twins. Study results and limitations: A lower insertion count was a feature of abundant cord blood beta clonotypes, with no such feature in memory repertoires. Modelling underestimated the level of out-of-frame TCR alpha sharing observed in monozygotic twins.

Unique molecular identifiers were present on the cDNA, which also gained a universal primer site by template switching. TCRdb re-called the 5' RACE reads through MiXCR, storing one row per CDR3 protein. The table shows 400,000 to 550,000 distinct CDR3 sequences, with 14% occurring only once. There are 15 residues in the CDR3. V dropped 4 bases and J dropped 2; count of bases not matched to a gene: 3. CDR1 SGHDN and CDR2 FVKESK come from the germline V gene. For this clonotype: What it binds is not known.

The sample also formed part of further work on yellow fever vaccine responses in identical twins.

The V gene is TRBV14, the J gene TRBJ2-5; TRBD1 aligns across 11 bases. This clonotype was obtained from a woman aged 18-29 years in good health. Sequencing was done on a sample of CD4+ T cells sorted from blood. The CDR3 loop reads CASSRGQGGQETQYF. The CDR3 nucleotides are TGTGCCAGCAGCCGGGGACAGGGGGGACAAGAGACCCAGTACTTC.